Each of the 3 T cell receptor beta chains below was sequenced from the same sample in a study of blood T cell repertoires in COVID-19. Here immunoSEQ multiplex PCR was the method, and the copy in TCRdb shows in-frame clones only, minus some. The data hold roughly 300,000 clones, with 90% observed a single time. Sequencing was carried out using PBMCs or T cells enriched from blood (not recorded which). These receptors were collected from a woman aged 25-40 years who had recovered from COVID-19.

CDR3 sequence reads: CASSFQGSEQYF. In DNA, the CDR3 is TGTGCCAGCAGCTTTCAGGGCTCTGAGCAGTACTTC. The V call is TRBV11-1, the J call TRBJ2-7; perhaps TRBD1 as D (5 bases). There are 12 residues in the CDR3. Germline loops: CDR1 SGHAT, CDR2 FQDESV (reference sequence). Between the trimmed V and J ends, which lost 3 bases and 7 bases, there was a span of 10 bases.

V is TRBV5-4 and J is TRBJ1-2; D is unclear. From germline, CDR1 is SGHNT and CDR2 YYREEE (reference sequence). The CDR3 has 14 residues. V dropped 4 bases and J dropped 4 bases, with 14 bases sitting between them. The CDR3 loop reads CASSPPTPGYGYTF. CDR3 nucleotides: TGTGCCAGCAGCCCCCCGACGCCAGGCTATGGCTACACCTTC.

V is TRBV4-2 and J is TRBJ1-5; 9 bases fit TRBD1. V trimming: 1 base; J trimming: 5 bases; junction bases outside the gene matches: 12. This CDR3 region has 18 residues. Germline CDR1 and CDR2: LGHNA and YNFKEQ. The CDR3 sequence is CASSQGPGTGPGYQPQHF. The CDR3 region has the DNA TGTGCCAGCAGCCAAGGTCCCGGGACAGGGCCGGGGTATCAGCCCCAGCATTTT.